This T cell receptor (beta chain) comes out of a study of T cell repertoires in cytomegalovirus infection (dated by TCRdb to about 2019). Turning to the overall study: Alongside well-studied HLA-B-restricted epitopes, the peptide stimulations were aimed at recently identified HLA-C-restricted CMV epitopes, whose presentation resists viral immunomodulation. Donor HLA type was relevant to the analysis, because carriage of CMV infection together with the matching HLA type was indicated by public TCR beta signatures.

Sequencing was performed on an Illumina HiSeq 1500. TCRdb trimmed public reads at Q25 via fastp, called clones via MiXCR and kept in-frame beta chains. Identical CDR3 protein sequences are pooled into one entry, listed with their most common genes and DNA. In all, the sample holds roughly 120,000 distinct CDR3 sequences, and around 31% of those were seen once. The top ten hold about 81% of the sample. To note about this clonotype: Its antigen has not been determined. No base quality information exists; no much larger clone differs at one position.

Overall study outcomes, separate from this receptor: The ex vivo response was dominated by HLA-C-restricted CMV-specific TCR beta clonotypes, which also provided the single most frequent clonotype in two of eight donors. Carriers of CMV infection plus the relevant HLA type were discriminated by the cumulative frequency of public TCR beta family members in the study cohort and in an independent roughly 340-donor cohort.

The intended sense of this specimen's treatment or condition label: in vitro stimulation with specific CMV peptide epitopes to enrich CMV-specific T cells. Spanning cysteine to phenylalanine, the CDR3 consists of 15 amino acids. Only the CDR3 DNA stays, 45 bases, in frame from base 1. CDR1 is given as GTSNPN and CDR2 as SVGIG, both from the germline V gene (reference sequence). V ends up 1 base short and J 4 bases short, with an unmatched junction base count of 7. The sample in question was CD8+ T cells from cultured PBMCs, obtained from culture after CMV antigen stimulation. The receptor chain draws on TRBV30 and TRBJ2-3; TRBD1 agrees with 8 junctional bases. The receptor was derived from a human donor in good health (CMV status not recorded). Some clones in this sample may be carry-over from other donors' samples. The DNA is as follows: TGTGCCTGGAGTGCCTCCAGGGGGCAGGCAGATACGCAGTATTTT. Translated, this gives CAWSASRGQADTQYF.